This TCR beta chain emerged from a study of blood T cell repertoires in COVID-19. About the research overall: In each case, the material was cDNA or gDNA derived from T cells, B-cell-depleted T cells, or PBMCs.

Authors' methods: Reference gene primer amplification gave nucleated cell count estimates. Produced via immunoSEQ multiplex PCR; TCRdb's table is partial and in-frame only. Clone size and the V and J calls come from that table; the DNA yielded D and trimming. This table holds about 150,000 clones, approximately 88% found once. This CDR3 is 15 amino acids long. V lost 1 base to trimming and J lost 1 base; unmatched junction nucleotides: 4. Per the germline V gene, CDR1 is SGHDT and CDR2 is YYEEEE. This clone was observed a single time. The gene calls are TRBV5-6 and TRBJ2-7; TRBD1 agrees at 8 bases. This sequence originates from a human donor in a cohort sampled during active COVID-19. The sequencing sample was made of peripheral blood. This chain's CDR3 is CASSLRTGTSYEQYF. CDR3 DNA sequence: TGTGCCAGCAGCTTGAGGACAGGGACTTCCTACGAGCAGTACTTC.